The next 31 T cell receptor beta chains were all read from a single sample in a study of blood T cell repertoires in COVID-19. Profiled with immunoSEQ multiplex PCR; TCRdb holds only in-frame clones, not every one. In the table there are about 170,000 clones, 80% to 90% of which are singletons. What was sequenced was peripheral blood. Receptors originate from a woman of 80 years or more with acute or convalescent COVID-19.

The chain combines TRBV28 with TRBJ2-1; 7 bases are a match to TRBD1. V shed 5 bases and J 12 bases; nucleotides not matched to a gene: 13. The CDR3 length is 14 residues. CDR1 is MDHEN and CDR2 is SYDVKM in the germline V gene. Here the CDR3 reads CASSQHTTGSGQFF. The CDR3 DNA reads as TGTGCCAGCAGTCAACACACGACAGGGTCGGGGCAGTTCTTC. The full variable domain, in which reference TRBV28 and TRBJ2-1 provide the parts outside the CDR3, is DVKVTQSSRYLVKRTGEKVFLECVQDMDHENMFWYRQDPGLGLRLIYFSYDVKMKEKGDIPEGYSVSREKKERFSLILESASTNQTSMYLCASSQHTTGSGQFFGPGTRLTVL.

The rearrangement links TRBV19 to TRBJ2-7; the D is unclear. Trimming stripped 3 bases from V and 3 bases from J, with 9 bases between. This CDR3 region has 13 residues. The germline V gene encodes CDR1 LNHDA and CDR2 SQIVND (reference sequence). The CDR3 is CASSIGGNYEQYF. CDR3 DNA sequence: TGTGCCAGTAGTATCGGCGGCAACTACGAGCAGTACTTC.

This rearrangement joins TRBV29-1 to TRBJ1-6; D is perhaps TRBD1 (5 bases). The V gene lost 6 bases and the J gene lost 8 bases, with 14 bases spanning the gap. Germline CDR1 is SQVTM and CDR2 is ANQGSEA. This CDR3 contains 13 residues. The CDR3 bases are TGCAGCGTGACGGAAGGAGGGGATTCACCCCTCCACTTT. This sequence encodes CSVTEGGDSPLHF.

The rearrangement joins TRBV28 to TRBJ1-2, with 8 bases that match TRBD1. The V segment lost 5 bases and the J segment 4 bases; nucleotides outside the gene matches: 9. Germline V gives CDR1 MDHEN, CDR2 SYDVKM. The CDR3 is 15 residues long. CDR3 DNA: TGTGCCAGCAGTAGAAGGGACAGGAGTACCTATGGCTACACCTTC. As protein: CASSRRDRSTYGYTF.

This clone appeared a few times. The V gene is TRBV9, the J gene TRBJ1-5; D call uncertain. Trimming shortened V by 0 bases and J by 7 bases, and 26 bases separated the two germline ends. The CDR3 extends over 19 amino acids. Germline loops: CDR1 SGDLS, CDR2 YYNGEE. CDR3 nucleotide sequence: TGTGCCAGCAGCGTAGCGCCAGCAAAAGCTTTGGGTGGCGGGCAGCCCCAGCATTTT. Amino acid sequence: CASSVAPAKALGGGQPQHF.

This chain uses TRBV2 with TRBJ2-7; tentatively, D is TRBD1 (5 bases). Germline V gene lookup returns CDR1 SNHLY and CDR2 FYNNEI. V was cut by 7 bases and J by 2 bases, with 12 bases left in between. This CDR3 is 13 amino acids long. The CDR3 spells CASKVDRTYEQYF. CDR3 sequence (DNA): TGTGCCAGCAAGGTTGACAGAACCTACGAGCAGTACTTC.

This clone showed up just once. The chain uses TRBV5-5 and TRBJ1-1; tentatively, D is TRBD1 (5 bases). Germline V lookup: CDR1 SGHKS, CDR2 YYEKEE (reference sequence). The V and J ends lost 1 base and 5 bases respectively, with 15 bases between them. The CDR3 consists of 15 residues. The CDR3 nucleotides are TGTGCCAGCAGCTTGATAGGGGCCGGCGCGACTGAAGCTTTCTTT. This encodes CASSLIGAGATEAFF. The full variable domain, completed using reference TRBV5-5 and TRBJ1-1, is DAGVTQSPTHLIKTRGQQVTLRCSPISGHKSVSWYQQVLGQGPQFIFQYYEKEERGRGNFPDRFSARQFPNYSSELNVNALLLGDSALYLCASSLIGAGATEAFFGQGTRLTVV.

The chain joins TRBV3-1 (or the pseudogene TRBV3-2) to TRBJ1-4, with unresolved D. The V gene's germline CDR1 is LGHDT and CDR2 YNNKEL (reference sequence). Trimming stripped 5 bases from V and 8 bases from J, with 15 bases between. The CDR3 runs to 14 residues. In DNA, the CDR3 is TGTGCCAGCAGCACCCCGTCCAGAATGGAAAAACTGTTTTTT. Protein sequence: CASSTPSRMEKLFF.

The rearrangement links TRBV6-5 to TRBJ2-3; 10 positions match TRBD2. There are 15 residues in the CDR3. The J segment lost 7 bases and the V segment lost 6 bases, leaving 10 bases of the junction unmatched. CDR1 is MNHEY, CDR2 SVGAGI, per germline. CDR3 amino acids: CASSDPSGGAYTQYF. Here the CDR3 DNA reads TGTGCCAGCAGCGATCCGAGCGGGGGGGCCTATACGCAGTATTTT.

The rearrangement joins TRBV2 to TRBJ2-4; 7 nucleotides agree with TRBD1. The germline CDR1 and CDR2 sequences are SNHLY and FYNNEI. The J segment lost 0 bases and the V segment lost 6 bases, leaving 5 bases of the junction unmatched. The CDR3 sequence is 15 residues long. DNA for the CDR3: TGTGCCAGCAGCCCGGGACAGCTAGCCAAAAACATTCAGTACTTC. Residues: CASSPGQLAKNIQYF.

This chain uses TRBV3-1 (or the pseudogene TRBV3-2) with TRBJ1-1; D gene unclear. V lost 4 bases and J 4 bases, leaving 19 bases between the germline ends. This CDR3 spans 16 amino acids. CDR1 LGHDT and CDR2 YNNKEL come from the germline V gene (reference sequence). Written as DNA, the CDR3 is TGTGCCAGCAGCCCCCGGACTCCCTCGGCGCGCACTGAAGCTTTCTTT. Amino acids: CASSPRTPSARTEAFF.

J is TRBJ1-4 and V is TRBV6-5; D gene ambiguous. This CDR3 contains 14 residues. Germline CDR1 and CDR2: MNHEY and SVGAGI. Trimming pared 6 bases from V and 2 bases from J, leaving 10 bases between. As DNA, the CDR3 is TGTGCCAGCAGGCGAGGGTGGACTAATGAAAAACTGTTTTTT. It translates to CASRRGWTNEKLFF.

This chain uses TRBV7-2 with TRBJ1-2; the D gene is possibly TRBD1 (5 bases). The germline gives CDR1 SGHTA, CDR2 FQGNSA. This CDR3 contains 15 residues. The germline V and J ends were trimmed by 5 bases and 4 bases, with 17 bases remaining between them. The CDR3, as DNA: TGTGCCAGCAGCCGGAGGGGAGGGGCAGTCTATGGCTACACCTTC. Protein: CASSRRGGAVYGYTF. Based on the CDR3 plus reference TRBV7-2 and TRBJ1-2, the full variable domain is GAGVSQSPSNKVTEKGKDVELRCDPISGHTALYWYRQSLGQGLEFLIYFQGNSAPDKSGLPSDRFSAERTGGSVSTLTIQRTQQEDSAVYLCASSRRGGAVYGYTFGSGTRLTVV.

Of note for this clone: Other DNA sequences of this sample code for an identical CDR3. This sequence joins TRBV4-1 and TRBJ1-4; 7 bases align to TRBD1. V shed 0 bases and J 5 bases; nucleotides not matched to a gene: 3. The germline gives CDR1 MGHRA, CDR2 YSYEKL. CDR3 length: 15 residues. The CDR3: CASSQEGQINEKLFF. The CDR3 DNA sequence: TGCGCCAGCAGCCAAGAGGGACAGATAAATGAAAAACTGTTTTTT.

The chain carries TRBV7-2 and TRBJ1-2; weak D call: TRBD1 (5 bases). Trimming pared 7 bases from V and 4 bases from J, leaving 19 bases between. CDR1 is SGHTA and CDR2 is FQGNSA in the germline V gene. This CDR3 has 15 residues. The CDR3 reads CASTSSGGVAYGYTF. As DNA, the CDR3 is TGTGCCAGCACCTCATCCGGAGGGGTGGCCTATGGCTACACCTTC.

This clone has a handful of counts. V gene TRBV6-6 combines with J gene TRBJ2-3, with TRBD2 identical over 10 bases. This CDR3 has 15 amino acids. From germline, CDR1 is MNHNY and CDR2 SVGAGI (reference sequence). V shed 7 bases, J shed 3 bases, and the junction held 7 bases outside the gene matches. The CDR3 is CASILSGGATDTQYF. In nucleotides, the CDR3 is TGTGCCAGCATTCTGAGCGGGGGGGCAACAGATACGCAGTATTTT.

V usage is TRBV5-6 and J usage is TRBJ1-2; 8 bases match TRBD1. V trimming: 4 bases; J trimming: 4 bases; junction bases outside the gene matches: 3. CDR3 length equals 13 residues. Germline lookup yields CDR1 SGHDT and CDR2 YYEEEE. This chain's CDR3 is CASSLGTGYGYTF. CDR3 nucleotide sequence: TGTGCCAGCAGCCTCGGGACAGGCTATGGCTACACCTTC.

The chain employs TRBV19 and TRBJ2-3, with TRBD2 matching 15 bases. From germline, CDR1 is LNHDA and CDR2 SQIVND (reference sequence). This CDR3 contains 16 residues. V trimming: 4 bases; J trimming: 4 bases; junction bases outside the gene matches: 3. The chain's CDR3 is CASSRGLAGGPDTQYF. CDR3 bases: TGTGCCAGTAGTAGGGGACTAGCGGGGGGCCCAGATACGCAGTATTTT.

The V and J genes are TRBV5-4 and TRBJ2-3, with 8 positions matching TRBD1. Per germline, CDR1 SGHNT and CDR2 YYREEE (reference sequence). This CDR3 comprises 14 residues. V gave up 6 bases and J gave up 7 bases; unmatched junction bases: 10. The CDR3 region is CASTQGTGSNTQYF. The CDR3 nucleotides are TGTGCCAGCACGCAGGGGACAGGCAGCAATACGCAGTATTTT.

The J gene is TRBJ1-6, the V gene TRBV6-6, with a tentative D call TRBD1 (5 bases). CDR1 is MNHNY, CDR2 SVGAGI, per germline (reference sequence). The CDR3 sequence is 16 residues long. Trimming left V 5 bases short and J 7 bases short, with 18 bases between. The CDR3 region is CASSRSSGTRNSPLHF. In nucleotides, the CDR3 is TGTGCCAGCAGTCGATCGTCCGGGACTCGAAATTCACCCCTCCACTTT.

CDR3 bases: TGTGCCACCAGTGGGGGACAGGGGGCCTACAATGAGCAGTTCTTC. The encoded protein is CATSGGQGAYNEQFF. The chain carries TRBV24-1 and TRBJ2-1; TRBD1 agrees at 11 bases. Germline assignment: CDR1 KGHDR and CDR2 SFDVKD. The CDR3 is 15 residues long. V lost 5 bases, J lost 2 bases, and 1 base stayed unmatched.

The chain couples TRBV7-2 to TRBJ2-7; D is ambiguous. The V end lost 4 bases, the J end lost 1 base, and 11 bases lay between the germline ends. Germline V gene lookup returns CDR1 SGHTA and CDR2 FQGNSA. This CDR3 is built from 14 residues. The CDR3 reads CASSSRSQSYEQYF. The CDR3 nucleotides are TGTGCCAGCAGCTCGCGGTCCCAGTCCTACGAGCAGTACTTC.

V is TRBV6-5 and J is TRBJ1-2; TRBD1 aligns across 9 bases. V lost 6 bases, J lost 2 bases, and 4 bases stayed unmatched. Germline-derived CDR1 and CDR2 are MNHEY and SVGAGI. This CDR3 is 14 amino acids long. The CDR3 region has the DNA TGTGCCAGCAGCAACAGGGGGCGCAACTATGGCTACACCTTC. This sequence encodes CASSNRGRNYGYTF.

The chain recombines TRBV15 with TRBJ2-2; D not resolved. Germline CDR1 reads LNHNV; CDR2 reads YYDKDF (reference sequence). The CDR3 loop spans 15 amino acids. V lost 0 bases to trimming and J lost 1 base, with 6 bases between them. The CDR3 spells CATSRDIVNTGELFF. The CDR3 DNA is TGTGCCACCAGCAGAGATATCGTGAACACCGGGGAGCTGTTTTTT.

The chain couples TRBV2 to TRBJ1-2; TRBD1 matches at 9 bases. Trimming removed 2 bases from V and 8 bases from J; junction bases left unmatched: 6. CDR3 length: 14 residues. Germline values: CDR1 SNHLY, CDR2 FYNNEI. CDR3 DNA sequence: TGTGCCAGCAGTGAATGGGGACAGGGAAGGGGCTACACCTTC. Translated: CASSEWGQGRGYTF.

The chain recombines TRBV11-3 with TRBJ2-5; TRBD2 matches at 7 bases. Germline V gene lookup returns CDR1 SGHNT and CDR2 YENEEA. V lost 5 bases and J lost 3; bases outside the gene matches: 6. The CDR3 sequence is 14 residues long. CDR3 bases: TGTGCCAGCAGCCGAGGAGCGGGGAAAGAGACCCAGTACTTC. Encoded protein: CASSRGAGKETQYF.

This sequence joins TRBV6-1 and TRBJ2-1; D unclear. The CDR3 is 12 residues long. CDR1 and CDR2 from the germline V gene are MNHNS and SASEGT. The V gene lost 5 bases and the J gene lost 16 bases, with 18 bases spanning the gap. CDR3 sequence: CASSFVLPSIFF. The CDR3 DNA sequence: TGTGCCAGCAGTTTCGTGCTCCCTTCTATCTTCTTC.

This chain connects TRBV2 to TRBJ2-1; D gene unclear. The CDR3 length is 11 residues. Germline V gives CDR1 SNHLY, CDR2 FYNNEI. V dropped 5 bases and J dropped 4 bases, with 3 bases sitting between them. The CDR3 DNA reads TGTGCCAGCAGTTATTACAATGAGCAGTTCTTC. This translates into CASSYYNEQFF.

The chain uses TRBV21-1 and TRBJ2-7; the D call in the table, TRBD2, was not verified against the DNA. TRBV21-1 is a recognized pseudogene. The CDR3 length is 17 residues. The CDR3 reads CASSKRPASGGPYEQYF. CDR3 bases: TGTGCCAGCAGCAAAAGGCCAGCTAGCGGGGGACCTTACGAGCAGTACTTC.

This chain connects TRBV19 to TRBJ1-1, with D perhaps matching TRBD1 (6 bases). CDR3 length equals 16 residues. With 7 bases removed from V and 7 bases from J, the gap between germline ends came to 25 bases. Germline CDR1 LNHDA, CDR2 SQIVND (reference sequence). The CDR3 DNA reads TGTGCCAGTACCCTGTGGGCAGGGGCAACCCCATATGAAGCTTTCTTT. It codes for CASTLWAGATPYEAFF.

Only a few counts were recorded for this clone. The chain joins TRBV11-2 to TRBJ2-1, with D perhaps matching TRBD1 (5 bases). This CDR3 region has 14 residues. V was cut by 5 bases and J by 8 bases, with 16 bases left in between. The V gene's germline CDR1 is SGHAT and CDR2 FQNNGV. In nucleotides, the CDR3 is TGTGCCAGCAGCCTAGGGGTAACAGCCGATGAGCAGTTCTTC. Protein product: CASSLGVTADEQFF.